A single sample is the source of the 32 T cell receptor beta chains below, sequenced in a study of T-cell memory formation after mild COVID-19 (dated by TCRdb to the early 2020s). The protocol used for the library was 5' RACE. Data came from an Illumina NovaSeq 6000. TCRdb took the public reads, trimmed them with fastp at Q25, ran MiXCR for clone calling and kept in-frame beta chains. Every CDR3 protein is listed once, alongside the most common genes and DNA of its rows. The sample data list some 250,000 distinct CDR3 sequences, and around 10% of these were observed just once. Of the sample, roughly a fifth is held by the ten largest clones. Input material: PBMCs or a T cell subset sorted from them (not recorded which). Receptor source: a man between 18 and 29 years old who had mild COVID-19 (a few samples of this study predate the infection). The sample titles of this study are shuffled in the database, so cell type and time point are left out; the donor was told from shared clones.

This rearrangement joins TRBV29-1 to TRBJ2-5; 7 nucleotides agree with TRBD2. The germline V gene encodes CDR1 SQVTM and CDR2 ANQGSEA. The V gene end was trimmed by 1 base and the J gene end by 2 bases; junction bases not matched to a gene: 10. CDR3 length: 16 amino acids. The CDR3: CSVEGFGLADQETQYF. CDR3 nucleotides: TGCAGCGTTGAAGGCTTTGGTCTAGCGGATCAAGAGACCCAGTACTTC.

The chain links TRBV9 to TRBJ2-5; the D gene is possibly TRBD2 (6 bases). The CDR3 contains 15 residues. Germline V gives CDR1 SGDLS, CDR2 YYNGEE. V lost 7 bases to trimming and J lost 3 bases, with 19 bases between them. The CDR3, as DNA: TGTGCCAGCGCGGGCGAGGGGACTGGAAAAGAGACCCAGTACTTC. It is translated as CASAGEGTGKETQYF.

The V call is TRBV5-1, the J call TRBJ1-5; TRBD1 matches at 8 bases. Germline V lookup: CDR1 SGHRS, CDR2 YFSETQ. Losses at the gene ends were 4 bases for V and 4 bases for J; bases not matched to a gene: 4. This CDR3 is 14 amino acids long. The CDR3 protein is CASSTGQGNQPQHF. The CDR3 coding sequence is TGCGCCAGCAGCACTGGACAGGGTAATCAGCCCCAGCATTTT.

Only a few counts were recorded for this clonotype. This sequence joins TRBV28 and TRBJ2-1, with 16 nucleotides matching TRBD2. V was pared by 6 bases and J by 3 bases, with 11 bases of the junction left unmatched. The CDR3 runs 19 residues. Germline-derived CDR1 and CDR2 are MDHEN and SYDVKM. The CDR3 region is CASSLPGLAGGPSYNEQFF. In DNA form, the CDR3 reads TGTGCCAGCAGCCTACCGGGACTAGCGGGGGGGCCTAGCTACAATGAGCAGTTCTTC.

The sample holds many counts of this clonotype. The chain links TRBV7-3 to TRBJ2-1; tentative D call: TRBD1 (5 bases). V was cut by 5 bases and J by 0 bases, with 11 bases left in between. The CDR3 runs 15 residues. Germline CDR1 is SGHTA and CDR2 is FQGTGA. CDR3 nucleotides: TGTGCCAGCAGCCGCGACAGTAGCTCCTACAATGAGCAGTTCTTC. This translates into CASSRDSSSYNEQFF.

This clonotype has a count of ten or more. The rearrangement links TRBV5-4 to TRBJ2-2; no reliable D call. Germline V gene sequence: CDR1 SGHNT, CDR2 YYREEE (reference sequence). This CDR3 comprises 16 residues. Trimming took 0 bases from V and 1 from J, leaving 10 bases between them. The CDR3 DNA sequence: TGTGCCAGCAGCTTGGCCCGCCAAAAGAACACCGGGGAGCTGTTTTTT. This translates into CASSLARQKNTGELFF. Looking up the rest from reference TRBV5-4 and TRBJ2-2 gives the full variable domain: ETGVTQSPTHLIKTRGQQVTLRCSSQSGHNTVSWYQQALGQGPQFIFQYYREEENGRGNFPPRFSGLQFPNYSSELNVNALELDDSALYLCASSLARQKNTGELFFGEGSRLTVL.

This clonotype was counted only a few times. The genes are TRBV4-3 and TRBJ2-7; weak D call: TRBD2 (6 bases). There are 13 residues in the CDR3. The ends were cut back, 0 bases at V and 6 bases at J, with 9 bases in the middle. CDR1 LGHNA and CDR2 YSLEER come from the germline V gene. In nucleotides, the CDR3 is TGCGCCAGCAGCCAAGATTGGAGGGGCGAGCAGTACTTC. It encodes CASSQDWRGEQYF.

This clonotype was seen only a few times. The CDR3 ends on some other residue instead of the conserved phenylalanine or tryptophan, so this is likely a read error. It is unclear where the CDR3 begins or ends on the DNA, so no DNA is shown, and the CDR3 is as TCRdb lists it. The chain uses TRBV7-9 and TRBJ2-5; TRBD1, the table's D call, was not compared with the DNA. The CDR3 spans 12 residues, counting both ends. CDR1 and CDR2 from the germline V gene are SEHNR and FQNEAQ (reference sequence). CDR3 sequence reads: CASSLARGRLYV.

The chain is built from TRBV30 and TRBJ1-1, with 10 bases identical to TRBD1. This CDR3 is 12 amino acids long. After removal of 8 bases from V and 2 bases from J, the junction contained 2 bases not matched to a gene. CDR1 GTSNPN and CDR2 SVGIG come from the germline V gene (reference sequence). This CDR3 reads CAGDRGNTEAFF. The DNA of the CDR3 is TGTGCCGGGGACAGGGGTAACACTGAAGCTTTCTTT.

As regards this clonotype: Possible read error: a much larger clone is one base away. V usage is TRBV29-1 and J usage is TRBJ1-1; unclear D gene. The length of the CDR3 is 11 residues. The V gene's germline CDR1 is SQVTM and CDR2 ANQGSEA. Between the trimmed V and J ends, which lost 3 bases and 3 bases, there was a span of 5 bases. CDR3 DNA sequence: TGCAGCGTTGATGGGTACACTGAAGCTTTCTTT. Translated: CSVDGYTEAFF.

This clonotype came up a few times. The chain uses TRBV6-5 and TRBJ1-2; 7 bases fit TRBD1. Germline V gives CDR1 MNHEY, CDR2 SVGAGI. The CDR3 has 16 residues. Trimming at V came to 2 bases and at J to 2 bases, leaving 8 bases not matched to a gene. CDR3 residues: CASSYGTLGQNYGYTF. The CDR3 coding sequence is TGTGCCAGCAGTTACGGGACGTTGGGACAGAACTATGGCTACACCTTC.

This clonotype was detected only a few times. The chain joins TRBV19 to TRBJ1-5, with D unresolved. CDR1 LNHDA and CDR2 SQIVND come from the germline V gene (reference sequence). The CDR3 has 13 residues. Trimming took 4 bases from V and 5 from J, leaving 9 bases between them. In nucleotides, the CDR3 is TGTGCCAGTAGTACTCAAAGGCATCAGCCCCAGCATTTT. It translates to CASSTQRHQPQHF.

Details on this clonotype: A read error may explain this, as a much larger clone is one base away. The CDR3 end shows no conserved phenylalanine or tryptophan, and so a read error is likely. The chain combines TRBV7-8 with TRBJ2-3; 9 bases match TRBD2. The germline gives CDR1 SGHVS, CDR2 FQNEAQ. V shed 0 bases, J shed 9 bases, and the junction held 10 bases outside the gene matches. The CDR3 extends over 16 amino acids. In DNA form, the CDR3 reads TGTGCCAGCAGCTTAGCGCGGGGGGGAGGCCGAAGGACGCAGTATTTG. This codes for CASSLARGGGRRTQYL.

The chain is built from TRBV5-1 and TRBJ2-1; 12 nucleotides agree with TRBD2. J was trimmed by 8 bases and V by 4 bases; bases with no gene match: 7. This CDR3 is built from 15 residues. The germline CDR1 and CDR2 sequences are SGHRS and YFSETQ. The DNA for the CDR3 is TGCGCCAGCAGCATACGGACTAGCGGGGCCCATGAGCAGTTCTTC. Translated, it gives CASSIRTSGAHEQFF.

This clonotype has just a few counts. The J gene is TRBJ2-2, the V gene TRBV9, with 7 bases that match TRBD1. V trimming: 4 bases; J trimming: 0 bases; junction bases outside the gene matches: 6. The CDR3 contains 16 residues. Germline V gives CDR1 SGDLS, CDR2 YYNGEE. The CDR3 bases are TGTGCCAGCAGCATCCGGACAGGAACGAACACCGGGGAGCTGTTTTTT. Its protein product is CASSIRTGTNTGELFF.

This sequence joins TRBV27 and TRBJ2-3; D is uncertain. Germline V gene lookup returns CDR1 MNHEY and CDR2 SMNVEV (reference sequence). Trimming removed 4 bases at V and 4 bases at J, with 6 bases between. CDR3 length equals 12 residues. CDR3 residues: CASSSRADTQYF. The CDR3 region has the DNA TGTGCCAGCAGTTCTAGGGCAGATACGCAGTATTTT.

This chain links TRBV2 with TRBJ2-6; D is uncertain. CDR1 SNHLY and CDR2 FYNNEI come from the germline V gene. Trimming left V 3 bases short and J 2 bases short, with 8 bases between. The CDR3 length is 15 residues. The CDR3 is CASSDGPPGANVLTF. CDR3 nucleotide sequence: TGTGCCAGCAGTGATGGGCCCCCTGGGGCCAACGTCCTGACTTTC.

In its sample, this clonotype was seen a few times. This chain connects TRBV20-1 to TRBJ1-5; TRBD1 matches at 8 bases. The V gene end was trimmed by 2 bases and the J gene end by 1 base; junction bases not matched to a gene: 4. Germline-derived CDR1 and CDR2 are DFQATT and SNEGSKA (reference sequence). The length of the CDR3 is 15 residues. This chain's CDR3 is CSARPNRGSNQPQHF. For the CDR3, the DNA is TGCAGTGCTAGACCCAACAGGGGGAGCAATCAGCCCCAGCATTTT.

This clonotype was counted between two and nine times. This sequence joins TRBV6-5 and TRBJ2-5; D might be TRBD1 (6 bases). This CDR3 is 15 amino acids long. CDR1 and CDR2 from the germline V gene are MNHEY and SVGAGI. Trimming shortened V by 7 bases and J by 4 bases, and 19 bases separated the two germline ends. The CDR3 DNA sequence: TGTGCCAGCAACCGAGTTGGGGGCATTATAGAGACCCAGTACTTC. As protein: CASNRVGGIIETQYF.

This clonotype has a count of ten or more. The chain employs TRBV20-1 and TRBJ2-1; D is perhaps TRBD2 (7 bases). In germline, CDR1 is DFQATT, CDR2 SNEGSKA (reference sequence). Trimming shortened V by 5 bases and J by 5 bases, and 16 bases separated the two germline ends. The CDR3 contains 14 residues. The CDR3 DNA follows: TGCAGTGCTCACAGGGAGGGGCGGAACAATGAGCAGTTCTTC. Protein sequence: CSAHREGRNNEQFF.

This clonotype has a count of ten or more. The CDR3 here is CASSREPQAAGGYNEQFF. The CDR3 DNA follows: TGCGCCAGCAGCAGAGAACCTCAGGCGGCGGGAGGGTACAATGAGCAGTTCTTC. This chain connects TRBV5-1 to TRBJ2-1; 9 nucleotides agree with TRBD2. Trimming cost V 4 bases and J 4 bases; bases outside gene matches: 15. This CDR3 contains 18 residues. The germline gives CDR1 SGHRS, CDR2 YFSETQ.

The rearrangement joins TRBV28 to TRBJ1-1, with D possibly being TRBD1 (6 bases). This CDR3 is built from 15 residues. Germline CDR1 reads MDHEN; CDR2 reads SYDVKM. The germline V and J ends were trimmed by 5 bases and 0 bases, with 13 bases remaining between them. In DNA, the CDR3 is TGTGCCAGCAGTGACCCAGGGGATCTGAACACTGAAGCTTTCTTT. It specifies CASSDPGDLNTEAFF.

This sequence joins TRBV7-2 and TRBJ2-3; TRBD2 might be the D (6 bases). Trimming took 2 bases from V and 4 from J, leaving 13 bases between them. The CDR3 extends over 15 amino acids. From germline, CDR1 is SGHTA and CDR2 FQGNSA. The CDR3 DNA reads TGTGCCAGCAGCTTAACGGCGGGGTTGGCAGATACGCAGTATTTT. It yields the protein CASSLTAGLADTQYF.

The V gene is TRBV7-2, the J gene TRBJ2-7; D is unclear. V was cut by 0 bases and J by 2 bases, with 5 bases left in between. The CDR3 runs 13 residues. Germline values: CDR1 SGHTA, CDR2 FQGNSA. CDR3 sequence: CASSLAPAYEQYV. The CDR3 nucleotides read TGTGCCAGCAGCTTAGCCCCTGCCTACGAGCAGTACGTC.

This clonotype was seen more than once but under ten times. This chain connects TRBV6-6 to TRBJ2-2; D is undetermined. The CDR3 totals 13 residues. Trimming cost V 5 bases and J 5 bases, with 9 bases left between them. CDR1 and CDR2 from the germline V gene are MNHNY and SVGAGI (reference sequence). CDR3 nucleotide sequence: TGTGCCAGCAGTCGCCCATTTACCGGGGAGCTGTTTTTT. The encoded protein is CASSRPFTGELFF.

This clonotype was seen more than once but under ten times. In DNA form, the CDR3 reads TGTGCCAGCAGCTTGGCGACGGGTAACACTGAAGCTTTCTTT. Amino acid sequence: CASSLATGNTEAFF. The chain recombines TRBV5-6 with TRBJ1-1, with D uncertain. With 0 bases removed from V and 2 bases from J, the gap between germline ends came to 8 bases. Germline V CDR1 and CDR2: SGHDT, YYEEEE. The length of the CDR3 is 14 residues.

This clonotype has only a few counts. This chain uses TRBV7-9 with TRBJ2-1, with D possibly TRBD2 on 6 matching bases. This CDR3 contains 13 residues. Per the germline V gene, CDR1 is SEHNR and CDR2 is FQNEAQ (reference sequence). V lost 7 bases and J 7 bases, leaving 14 bases between the germline ends. CDR3 coding DNA: TGTGCCAGCAACGGGGGACGGCGGAATGAGCAGTTCTTC. This encodes CASNGGRRNEQFF.

This clonotype was recorded a few times. V usage is TRBV5-4 and J usage is TRBJ2-7, with D perhaps TRBD1 or TRBD2 (6 bases each). CDR3 length equals 12 residues. CDR1 is SGHNT, CDR2 YYREEE, per germline (reference sequence). Trimming took 5 bases from V and 8 from J, leaving 14 bases between them. This CDR3 reads CASSPQGGKQYF. The CDR3 DNA sequence: TGTGCCAGCAGTCCACAGGGCGGGAAGCAGTACTTC.

The chain joins TRBV4-2 to TRBJ2-6; D remains unclear. CDR3 length equals 16 residues. Germline CDR1 and CDR2: LGHNA and YNFKEQ. V was trimmed by 3 bases and J by 2 bases, leaving 11 bases between them. In nucleotides, the CDR3 is TGTGCCAGCAGCCAGAGACTTTCCCCTGGGGCCAACGTCCTGACTTTC. As protein: CASSQRLSPGANVLTF.

This clonotype was counted only a few times. The chain joins TRBV11-2 to TRBJ2-5; D may be TRBD2 (5 bases). Trimming took off 5 bases at V and 5 bases at J, with 15 bases between the two ends. CDR3 size: 14 residues. CDR1 and CDR2 (germline): SGHAT, FQNNGV. CDR3 in DNA: TGTGCCAGCAGCCTCATACGAGGGTCGGAGACCCAGTACTTC. The encoded protein is CASSLIRGSETQYF.

For the CDR3, the DNA is TGTGCCACCAGTGATCCTCCTCTAGATACGCAGTATTTT. Translation gives CATSDPPLDTQYF. V usage is TRBV24-1 and J usage is TRBJ2-3; D is ambiguous. The CDR3 runs to 13 residues. Trimming stripped 3 bases from V and 5 bases from J, with 8 bases between. Looked up from germline, CDR1 is KGHDR and CDR2 is SFDVKD.

This clonotype was counted ten times or more. V gene TRBV5-1 combines with J gene TRBJ1-2; TRBD1 agrees at 10 bases. From germline, CDR1 is SGHRS and CDR2 YFSETQ. The CDR3 covers 14 residues. Germline trimming cut 3 bases from V and 6 bases from J; bases unmatched to any gene: 5. Written as DNA, the CDR3 is TGCGCCAGCAGCTGGACCGGGACAGGGGATGGCTACACCTTC. Residues: CASSWTGTGDGYTF.